This T cell receptor beta chain was profiled in a study of neurological immune-mediated disorders. Findings and limits, study-wide: Across subjects, no CDR3 amino acid sequence appeared in expanded clones of more than one subject, a finding that suggested private repertoires in all groups.

The time point was: longitudinal time-point 1 (baseline). The study used blood bank volunteers in Maryland, USA, as healthy controls. To note about this clonotype: What it binds is unknown.

The V end was cut by 5 bases, the J end by 5 bases, with 15 bases between. Germline V gene lookup returns CDR1 DFQATT and CDR2 SNEGSKA (reference sequence). The CDR3 is 13 residues long. The cDNA was generated by 5'RACE with 10-nucleotide random UMIs. Using its own MiXCR run on the 5' RACE reads, TCRdb lists one record per CDR3 protein. This sample has 60,000 to 90,000 distinct CDR3 sequences; about 10% occur once, and the top ten carry 9.6%. This chain links TRBV20-1 with TRBJ2-5; D may be TRBD2 (5 bases). The TCR was taken from a man between 25 and 39 years old in good health. The sequencing sample was made of PBMCs. The CDR3 DNA reads TGCAGTGCTGACGGGGTGACTAAGGAGACCCAGTACTTC. This encodes CSADGVTKETQYF.